The rows below give T cell receptor beta chains drawn from one sample of a study of CD8+CD57+ T cells in acquired aplastic anemia. TCRdb processed the reads anew with MiXCR; each CDR3 protein has one entry. Altogether roughly 150,000 distinct CDR3 sequences are present, around 40% being singletons, with the ten largest covering 0.8% to 1.1%. The sample comprised sorted CD4+, CD8+, or CD8+CD57+ T cells (not recorded which) from PBMCs. The receptors here all came from a human donor in good health. CDR3s include the opening cysteine and the closing phenylalanine or tryptophan. Fields, in order: J gene, clone size, V gene, D gene, CDR3 DNA, CDR3 protein. A D gene is named only where the DNA matches it firmly. Size tells how often a clone was seen (once, few, many) or the class of an expanded clone, and some rows leave it out.

J gene: TRBJ1-2
clone size: .
V gene: TRBV27
D gene: TRBD1
CDR3 DNA: TGTGCCAGCAGTTTGGGGACAGGGAGTTCGAGGGGCTACACCTTC
CDR3 protein: CASSLGTGSSRGYTF

J gene: TRBJ2-5
clone size: .
V gene: TRBV19
D gene: .
CDR3 DNA: TGTGCCAGTAGTATTCAGGGAAGTCAAGAGACCCAGTACTTC
CDR3 protein: CASSIQGSQETQYF

J gene: TRBJ1-1
clone size: many
V gene: TRBV6-5
D gene: .
CDR3 DNA: TGTGCCAGCAGTTACTCTCTGGCAGTGGGTGCTTTCTTT
CDR3 protein: CASSYSLAVGAFF

J gene: TRBJ2-7
clone size: .
V gene: TRBV4-1
D gene: TRBD1
CDR3 DNA: TGCGCCAGCAGCCAAGGACAGGGTAGCGAGCAGTACTTC
CDR3 protein: CASSQGQGSEQYF

J gene: TRBJ2-7
clone size: many
V gene: TRBV7-2
D gene: .
CDR3 DNA: TGTGCCAGCAGCCCCATGGCGGGTCACTACTACGAGCAGTACTTC
CDR3 protein: CASSPMAGHYYEQYF

J gene: TRBJ2-5
clone size: .
V gene: TRBV20-1
D gene: TRBD2
CDR3 DNA: TGCGGTGCTTATAAGACTAGCAGGGCGTACCAAGAGACCCAGTACTTC
CDR3 protein: CGAYKTSRAYQETQYF

J gene: TRBJ2-7
clone size: many
V gene: TRBV10-3
D gene: TRBD1
CDR3 DNA: TGTGCCATCAGTGTCGGAAACAGGGGCTACGAGCAGTACTTC
CDR3 protein: CAISVGNRGYEQYF

J gene: TRBJ2-2
clone size: many
V gene: TRBV19
D gene: TRBD1
CDR3 DNA: TGTGCCAGTAGGGGACAGGGAAACACCGGGGAGCTGTTTTTT
CDR3 protein: CASRGQGNTGELFF

J gene: TRBJ1-6
clone size: .
V gene: TRBV19
D gene: TRBD1
CDR3 DNA: TGTGCCAGTACTGCCCAGGACAGGGGAAGTACACCCCTCCACTTT
CDR3 protein: CASTAQDRGSTPLHF

J gene: TRBJ1-6
clone size: many
V gene: TRBV20-1
D gene: TRBD1
CDR3 DNA: TGCAGTGCTAGTTACAGGGGTGATTTACCCCTCCACTTT
CDR3 protein: CSASYRGDLPLHF

J gene: TRBJ2-2
clone size: once
V gene: TRBV10-3
D gene: .
CDR3 DNA: TGTGCCATCAGACTGGTAAGGACCGGGGAGCTGTTTTTT
CDR3 protein: CAIRLVRTGELFF

J gene: TRBJ1-2
clone size: many
V gene: TRBV4-1
D gene: .
CDR3 DNA: TGCGCCAGCAGCCTACAAGTTGGGGGGCTTGGGTATGGCTACACCTTC
CDR3 protein: CASSLQVGGLGYGYTF

J gene: TRBJ2-7
clone size: .
V gene: TRBV2
D gene: TRBD2
CDR3 DNA: TGTGCCGTTCCAACGGGACTAAAAGGATCCTACGAGCAGTACTTC
CDR3 protein: CAVPTGLKGSYEQYF

J gene: TRBJ2-7
clone size: many
V gene: TRBV6-1
D gene: .
CDR3 DNA: TGTGCCAGCAGTGAATCCAGCGCCTCCTACGAGCAGTACTTC
CDR3 protein: CASSESSASYEQYF

J gene: TRBJ2-5
clone size: many
V gene: TRBV14
D gene: .
CDR3 DNA: TGTGCCAGCAGCCAATATGACCTCCGAGAGACCCAGTACTTC
CDR3 protein: CASSQYDLRETQYF

J gene: TRBJ2-7
clone size: .
V gene: TRBV2
D gene: TRBD1
CDR3 DNA: TGTGCCAGGGGACAGGTGGACCACGAGCAGTACTTC
CDR3 protein: CARGQVDHEQYF

J gene: TRBJ1-2
clone size: many
V gene: TRBV4-1
D gene: TRBD1
CDR3 DNA: TGCGCCAGCAGCGTCCGTTCGACAGGGTTCACAGGTGGCTACACCTTC
CDR3 protein: CASSVRSTGFTGGYTF

J gene: TRBJ2-6
clone size: .
V gene: TRBV5-1
D gene: .
CDR3 DNA: TGCGCCAGCAGTCTTGACAGCTCTGGGGCCAACGTCCTGACTTTC
CDR3 protein: CASSLDSSGANVLTF

J gene: TRBJ2-5
clone size: many
V gene: TRBV16
D gene: .
CDR3 DNA: TGTGCCAGCAGCCGAGAACAGTCCCAAGAGACCCAGTACTTC
CDR3 protein: CASSREQSQETQYF

J gene: TRBJ2-3
clone size: .
V gene: TRBV6-4
D gene: .
CDR3 DNA: TGTGCCAGCAGTGACTCTGGGCAGGGTGGGGAAGGAACGCAGTATTTT
CDR3 protein: CASSDSGQGGEGTQYF

J gene: TRBJ2-5
clone size: .
V gene: TRBV5-1
D gene: TRBD1
CDR3 DNA: TGCGCCAGCAGCTTGGGGACAGGGGGCCAAGAGACCCAGTACTTC
CDR3 protein: CASSLGTGGQETQYF

J gene: TRBJ2-7
clone size: many
V gene: TRBV12-3/TRBV12-4
D gene: TRBD2
CDR3 DNA: TGTGCCAGCAGTTTAGGGCTAGCGGGAACCTACGAGCAGTACTTC
CDR3 protein: CASSLGLAGTYEQYF

J gene: TRBJ2-1
clone size: .
V gene: TRBV5-1
D gene: TRBD2
CDR3 DNA: TGCGCCAGCAGCTTGGATTCTCCGGGGGGTTTTTACAATGAGCAGTTCTTC
CDR3 protein: CASSLDSPGGFYNEQFF

J gene: TRBJ2-1
clone size: .
V gene: TRBV7-3
D gene: .
CDR3 DNA: TGTGCCAGCAGCCGCGGGGGTGGCAGGGGACAGTTCTTC
CDR3 protein: CASSRGGGRGQFF

J gene: TRBJ2-5
clone size: .
V gene: TRBV24-1
D gene: .
CDR3 DNA: TGTGCCACCAGTGATCGGGTCTTCGGGGAGACCCAGTACTTC
CDR3 protein: CATSDRVFGETQYF

J gene: TRBJ2-1
clone size: .
V gene: TRBV28
D gene: .
CDR3 DNA: TGTGCCAGCAGTTTGGACAGCACCGCGGTGGGCAATGAGCAGTTCTTC
CDR3 protein: CASSLDSTAVGNEQFF

J gene: TRBJ1-1
clone size: many
V gene: TRBV10-3
D gene: .
CDR3 DNA: TGTGCCATCACCTCGAGGATAGGGTCCTGGACTGAAGCTTTCTTT
CDR3 protein: CAITSRIGSWTEAFF

J gene: TRBJ2-5
clone size: many
V gene: TRBV11-2
D gene: .
CDR3 DNA: TGTGCCAGCAGCTTTGGGCGCCAAGAGACCCAGTACTTC
CDR3 protein: CASSFGRQETQYF

J gene: TRBJ1-6
clone size: .
V gene: TRBV19
D gene: TRBD1
CDR3 DNA: TGTGCCAGTACGGAGGGACAGGGGCGATCACCCCTCCACTTT
CDR3 protein: CASTEGQGRSPLHF

J gene: TRBJ2-5
clone size: many
V gene: TRBV14
D gene: .
CDR3 DNA: TGTGCCAGCAGCCAAGATTCTCTAGTCCAGACCCAGTACTTC
CDR3 protein: CASSQDSLVQTQYF

J gene: TRBJ2-6
clone size: many
V gene: TRBV4-1
D gene: .
CDR3 DNA: TGCGCCAGCAGCGGCTCTGGGGCCAACGTCCTGACTTTC
CDR3 protein: CASSGSGANVLTF

J gene: TRBJ1-1
clone size: many
V gene: TRBV29-1
D gene: .
CDR3 DNA: TGCGCCACCCCCTCTCCGATGAACACTGAAGCTTTCTTT
CDR3 protein: CATPSPMNTEAFF

J gene: TRBJ1-2
clone size: .
V gene: TRBV24-1
D gene: TRBD1
CDR3 DNA: TGTGCCACCAGTGATTCACAGGGGACCTATGGCTACACCTTC
CDR3 protein: CATSDSQGTYGYTF

J gene: TRBJ2-3
clone size: .
V gene: TRBV11-1
D gene: .
CDR3 DNA: TGTGCCAGCAGCTTAGTTGGCAGGGGGGGAGGCACAGATACGCAGTATTTT
CDR3 protein: CASSLVGRGGGTDTQYF

J gene: TRBJ1-2
clone size: .
V gene: TRBV10-3
D gene: .
CDR3 DNA: TGTGCCATAAATAAAGGGACTTACTATGGCTACACCTTC
CDR3 protein: CAINKGTYYGYTF

J gene: TRBJ2-5
clone size: .
V gene: TRBV7-6
D gene: .
CDR3 DNA: TGTGCCAGCAGACGATTGGGGGAGACCCAGTACTTC
CDR3 protein: CASRRLGETQYF

J gene: TRBJ1-2
clone size: .
V gene: TRBV6-1
D gene: .
CDR3 DNA: TGTGCCAGCAGTGAACAGACGGGGAGTTATGGCTACACCTTC
CDR3 protein: CASSEQTGSYGYTF

J gene: TRBJ1-1
clone size: .
V gene: TRBV10-1
D gene: .
CDR3 DNA: TGCGCCAGCAATCGCCAAAGGAACACTGAAGCTTTCTTT
CDR3 protein: CASNRQRNTEAFF

J gene: TRBJ2-2
clone size: many
V gene: TRBV11-3
D gene: TRBD1
CDR3 DNA: TGTGCCAGCAGCTTAAATCAGGGGGTCACCGGGGAGCTGTTTTTT
CDR3 protein: CASSLNQGVTGELFF

J gene: TRBJ2-7
clone size: many
V gene: TRBV20-1
D gene: .
CDR3 DNA: TGCAGTGCTAGACGAAACAGCTACGAGCAGTACTTC
CDR3 protein: CSARRNSYEQYF